The entry below describes one TCR beta chain. This clone was seen a few times. Its antigen is still unknown. There are no base qualities to consult, and no much larger clone falls within one base. The data are from a study of shared clonotypes between healthy human individuals (dated by TCRdb to the early 2020s). Regarding the complete study: The cohort included a few men and a couple of women between 18 and 49 years of age. To estimate repertoire size and how much clonotypes are shared between individuals, the study performed deep sequencing of blood TCR repertoires from five healthy adults. For each donor, CD4 naive and CD4 memory were each run on three plates, CD8 naive on two plates, and CD8 memory on one plate. Libraries were prepared and TCR repertoires were sequenced by different laboratories using diverse techniques, in order to increase sequencing depth and limit assay-specific biases. Each donor's leukapheresis produced roughly between roughly 0.85 and 10 billion PBMCs.

What the study reported, not specific to this receptor: The small number of donors limited the genetic and exposure-history diversity represented. Sampling was restricted to blood, and TCR repertoires in tissues likely differ from the TCR repertoires found in blood. Sharing across several donors was observed for roughly 5% of naive CD4, under 4% of naive CD8, about 2.3% of memory CD4, and approximately 0.41% of memory CD8 clonotypes. Compared with non-shared clonotypes, clonotypes shared by all four sorted-subset donors had higher generation probabilities. Pairwise subsampling indicated that sequencing depth was expected to affect the degree of clonotype sharing among donors. Estimated clonotype richness was generally larger for naive than for memory subsets. Incomplete sequencing was indicated by rarefaction of sorted-subset datasets, despite the large sequencing depth.

The donors were healthy, HIV-negative adults who had no recently reported acute infections or vaccinations. Every donor was a Caucasian adult living in Nashville, Tennessee, USA. Magnetic negative selection was used to enrich CD4+ T cells, after which naive cells were positively selected on CD45RA and the negative fraction became the memory subset. Blood was collected by leukapheresis, and PBMCs were isolated by Ficoll-Histopaque density gradient centrifugation and then cryopreserved in liquid nitrogen vapor phase. Analytical flow cytometry was used to check the purity and quantity of each magnetically sorted T cell population. Genomic DNA was isolated from each sorted fraction and quantified by UV absorbance on a Nanodrop 2000c. Using the deep immunoSEQ assay, TCR CDR3 regions were amplified from genomic DNA by multiplex PCR. Extracted genomic DNA from each cell subset was spread evenly across all wells of several immunoSEQ 96-well plates, with each plate serving as a replicate. For sorted subsets, around 200 ng genomic DNA, equal to about 30,000 T cell genomes, was loaded into each replicate PCR. Purified libraries were measured with a Qubit 3.0 fluorometer, size-checked on a Bioanalyzer 2100, and measured again with the KAPA Library Quantification kit. Each immunoSEQ 96-well plate was sequenced on its own single-read 150-cycle Illumina NextSeq 550 flow cell. Turning to the authors' computational methods: The immunoSEQ output contained only junctional sequences without quality scores, so filtering could not match that applied to full-length reads. Sequences were annotated with PyIR, a Python wrapper for IgBLAST v1.9, using IMGT germline references to assign V/J genes and CDR3. Reads were removed for weak V/J assignments (E-value above 1e-6), missing CDR3, stop codons, out-of-frame junctions, or ambiguous translated residues. V3J clonotypes were defined by identical inferred V gene, J gene, and CDR3 amino acid sequence. Percentage overlap between repertoires was calculated by dividing the number of shared unique clonotypes by the size of the smaller repertoire. RTK rarefaction, the Chao1 estimator, and Recon v2.1 estimates of unobserved clonotypes were used to assess repertoire richness. OLGA was used to compute generation probabilities for all TCRbeta clonotypes that the gDNA method yielded from a few donors. The source is immuneACCESS, and TCRdb retained only in-frame sequences with V and J called. Part of the clones is not carried over; for the studies checked, unresolved V genes explain less than half of this, and the remainder is unexplained. V, J and clone size reflect that table, while D and trimming were determined from the DNA. Within this sample are 700,000 or so clones, with 60% to 80% of them counted one time only. Around 1.8% of the sample is held by the ten biggest clonotypes.

Sample: memory CD4+ T cells sorted from blood. What this sample's cell subset or site label stands for: CD45RA-negative fraction. The sequence was obtained from a woman in her 30s in good health.

The CDR3 reads as follows: CASSGRLAYEQYF. The nucleotide sequence reads as follows: TGTGCCAGCAGTGGCCGACTAGCCTACGAGCAGTACTTC. The chain links TRBV25-1 with TRBJ2-7, and TRBD2 may be the D gene, going by 6 matching bases. Sequences MGHDK (CDR1) and SYGVNS (CDR2) are obtained from the germline V gene. V and J are truncated by 4 bases and 2 bases respectively, leaving an intervening sequence of 9 bases. Inclusive of the bounding cysteine and phenylalanine, the CDR3 is 13 residues long. The CDR3 DNA has 39 bases and is translated from base 1.